These T cell receptor beta chains were read from a single sample in a study of shared clonotypes between healthy human individuals. The repertoire was sequenced with immunoSEQ multiplex PCR; TCRdb's copy has only in-frame clones and lacks some. This table holds around 1.9 million clones, approximately 92% found once. Sequencing was performed on naive CD8+ T cells from PBMCs. Source of these receptors: a man younger than 35 in good health. Some clones in this sample may be carry-over from other donors' samples. The CDR3 runs from the conserved cysteine through the conserved F or W. D genes are given only for firm matches. Clone size is shown for a subset of rows, as once, few, many or a class of expanded clone.

- TRBJ2-1 TRBV10-2 TRBD2 TGCGCCAGCAGAGCTAGCGGGAGTTCCTACAATGAGCAGTTCTTC CASRASGSSYNEQFF
- TRBJ2-1 TRBV19 TRBD2 TGTGCCAGTAGTCCACTAGCGAGCGGCTCCTACAATGAGCAGTTCTTC CASSPLASGSYNEQFF
- TRBJ2-3 TRBV4-2 TRBD1 TGTGCCAGCAGCCAAGATGGGACAGGGGCGGATACGCAGTATTTT CASSQDGTGADTQYF
- TRBJ2-7 TRBV5-4 TRBD1 TGTGCCAGCAGCTCCCGGGACAGGGAAGATCCTCGGCAGTACTTC CASSSRDREDPRQYF
- TRBJ2-1 TRBV19 TRBD1 TGTGCCAGCCGAGACAGGGTGGTGCCAGATGAGCAGTTCTTC CASRDRVVPDEQFF
- TRBJ2-1 TRBV29-1 - TGCAGCGTTGAAGGACAGCTACACTACAATGAGCAGTTCTTC CSVEGQLHYNEQFF
once TRBJ2-7 TRBV28 TRBD2 TGTGCCAGCAGCCCGGGACTAGCTCTCGAGCAGTACTTC CASSPGLALEQYF
- TRBJ2-2 TRBV10-1 - TGCGCCAGCAGCGGGGGAACCGGGGAGCTGTTTTTT CASSGGTGELFF
- TRBJ1-5 TRBV5-6 TRBD1 TGTGCCAGCAGCCCGACCCGGGACAGGGGATTATACAATCAGCCCCAGCATTTT CASSPTRDRGLYNQPQHF
- TRBJ1-1 TRBV19 - TGTGCCAGTAGTATACGGGGGATGGAAGATGAAGCTTTCTTT CASSIRGMEDEAFF
- TRBJ2-7 TRBV14 TRBD2 TGTGCCAGCAGCTCACTAGCGGGACCCTACGAGCAGTACTTC CASSSLAGPYEQYF
- TRBJ2-2 TRBV2 - TGTGCCACCCACTTGGCGGCCGGGGAGCTGTTTTTT CATHLAAGELFF
- TRBJ1-1 TRBV27 - TGTGCCAGCAGTTTAAGGACGTTAGCCGGGTATACGGACACTGAAGCTTTCTTT CASSLRTLAGYTDTEAFF
once TRBJ2-1 TRBV5-4 - TGTGCCAGCAGCGCCTACCCAAGGAGAGGCGATGAGCAGTTCTTC CASSAYPRRGDEQFF
- TRBJ2-6 TRBV11-1 TRBD1 TGTGCCAGCAGCTTAGCGGGACAGGAGGATGGGGCCAACGTCCTGACTTTC CASSLAGQEDGANVLTF
- TRBJ2-7 TRBV29-1 TRBD1 TGCAGCGTTGAAAGGCAGGGGGATTACGAGCAGTACTTC CSVERQGDYEQYF
- TRBJ1-1 TRBV7-9 - TGTGCCAGCAGCTTAGTGGGTGGGAGGGACACTGAAGCTTTCTTT CASSLVGGRDTEAFF
- TRBJ1-2 TRBV9 - TGTGCCAGCAGACCTACCCCAGCAGGCATCGACGGCTACACCTTC CASRPTPAGIDGYTF
- TRBJ2-2 TRBV27 - TGTGCCAGCAACTCGGCTTTAGCGGACACCGGGGAGCTGTTTTTT CASNSALADTGELFF
- TRBJ2-2 TRBV27 - TGTGCCAGCAGCCAGGGCCCCGGGGAGCTGTTTTTT CASSQGPGELFF
- TRBJ2-7 TRBV4-1 - TGCGCCAGCAGCCAGTCTAGCGTGAGCTCCTACGAGCAGTACTTC CASSQSSVSSYEQYF
- TRBJ2-1 TRBV4-3 TRBD2 TGCGCCAGCAGCCAAGCCCTAGCGGGAGGGCCACATGAGCAGTTCTTC CASSQALAGGPHEQFF
once TRBJ1-2 TRBV29-1 TRBD1 TGCAGCGTATTCGCGTGGACAGGGAACTATGGCTACACCTTC CSVFAWTGNYGYTF
- TRBJ2-1 TRBV29-1 - TGCAGCGTTGAAGCGAGTGGAGAGCAGTTCTTC CSVEASGEQFF
- TRBJ2-7 TRBV30 - TGTGCCTGGAGTGGTTTTCGGCGGGACGGCTACGAGCAGTACTTC CAWSGFRRDGYEQYF
- TRBJ1-1 TRBV6-5 - TGTGCCAGCAGTTACTCAGACAGCCGAACTGAAGCTTTCTTT CASSYSDSRTEAFF
- TRBJ2-7 TRBV19 - TGTGCCAGTAGTCCCCGGGCGGGGCTCTACGAGCAGTACTTC CASSPRAGLYEQYF
few TRBJ1-5 TRBV19 - TGTGCCAGTAGTATGGCCTGGTCGGGACAGCCCCAGCATTTT CASSMAWSGQPQHF
- TRBJ1-2 TRBV6-5 - TGTGCCAGCAGTTACTCCGATGCAAACTATGGCTACACCTTC CASSYSDANYGYTF
once TRBJ1-2 TRBV7-3 TRBD1 TGTGCCAGCAGCCTAGGGACAGGGGAGGGCTACACCTTC CASSLGTGEGYTF
- TRBJ2-7 TRBV5-1 - TGCGCCAGCAGCTTCGGGGGATTTTACGAGCAGTACTTC CASSFGGFYEQYF